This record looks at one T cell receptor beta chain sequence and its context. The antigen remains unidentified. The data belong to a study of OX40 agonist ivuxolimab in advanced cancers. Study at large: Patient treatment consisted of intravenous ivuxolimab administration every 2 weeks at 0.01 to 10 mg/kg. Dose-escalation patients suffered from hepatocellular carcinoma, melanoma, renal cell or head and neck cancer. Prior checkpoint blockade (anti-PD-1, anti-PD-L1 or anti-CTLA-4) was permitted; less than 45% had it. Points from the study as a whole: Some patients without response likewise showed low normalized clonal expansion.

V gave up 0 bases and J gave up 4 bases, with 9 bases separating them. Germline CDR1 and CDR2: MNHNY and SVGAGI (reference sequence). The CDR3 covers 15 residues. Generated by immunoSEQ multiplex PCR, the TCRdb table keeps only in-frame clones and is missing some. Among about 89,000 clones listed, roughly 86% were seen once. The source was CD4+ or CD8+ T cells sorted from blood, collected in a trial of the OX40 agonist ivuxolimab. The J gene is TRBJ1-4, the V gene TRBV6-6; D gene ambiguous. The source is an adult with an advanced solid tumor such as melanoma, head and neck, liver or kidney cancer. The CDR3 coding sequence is TGTGCCAGCAGTTACTCGCGGAACAATAATGAAAAACTGTTTTTT. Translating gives CASSYSRNNNEKLFF.